One and the same sample provided the 13 T cell receptor beta chains below, sequenced in a study of CD8 T cells in ankylosing spondylitis. Overall study findings and caveats: Ankylosing spondylitis blood seemed to carry a telltale TCR beta motif made of fewer than ten highly homologous variants.

TCRdb passed the 5' RACE reads through MiXCR, listing each CDR3 protein once. The sample records under 950,000 distinct CDR3 sequences, roughly 20% being singletons. These receptors are not linked to any known antigen. What was sequenced was blood, either unsorted or a sorted T cell fraction (not recorded which). These receptors came from a male donor with ankylosing spondylitis.

This clonotype came up a few times. The chain employs TRBV5-1 and TRBJ2-5; 10 bases are shared with TRBD1. Germline CDR1 is SGHRS and CDR2 is YFSETQ. CDR3 length equals 13 residues. Trimming at V came to 6 bases and at J to 5 bases, leaving 4 bases not matched to a gene. The CDR3 sequence: CASTWTGGETQYF. The DNA of the CDR3 is TGCGCCAGCACCTGGACAGGGGGGGAGACCCAGTACTTC.

The J gene is TRBJ2-1, the V gene TRBV5-5; 8 bases fit TRBD2. Per germline, CDR1 SGHKS and CDR2 YYEKEE (reference sequence). V lost 3 bases and J lost 9; bases outside the gene matches: 20. The CDR3 extends over 18 amino acids. Here the CDR3 DNA reads TGTGCCAGCAGCTCCAACCCCGCTTGGCGGGGGGTGTTTTTTGAGCAGTTCTTC. Translation: CASSSNPAWRGVFFEQFF.

The rearrangement joins TRBV7-8 to TRBJ1-1; D gene ambiguous. The CDR3 runs to 13 residues. In germline, CDR1 is SGHVS, CDR2 FQNEAQ. Trimming pared 1 base from V and 4 bases from J, leaving 7 bases between. Written as DNA, the CDR3 is TGTGCCAGCAGCTTAGTTGTTGCCACTGAAGCTTTCTTT. Translated, it gives CASSLVVATEAFF.

The table lists this clonotype with a few counts. The chain employs TRBV29-1 and TRBJ2-7, with 7 nucleotides matching TRBD1. The CDR3 covers 12 residues. V gave up 7 bases and J gave up 1 base; unmatched junction bases: 4. The germline V gene has CDR1 SQVTM and CDR2 ANQGSEA. The CDR3 loop is CSGRDSSYEQYF. CDR3 nucleotide sequence: TGCAGCGGCCGGGACAGTTCCTACGAGCAGTACTTC.

In its sample, this clonotype was seen a few times. The chain links TRBV12-3 or TRBV12-4 to TRBJ2-7; TRBD1 matches at 7 bases. CDR3 size: 15 residues. The V and J ends lost 5 bases and 5 bases, in that order; junction bases with no gene match: 12. CDR3 DNA sequence: TGTGCCAGCAGTACTAGACAGGGCGGCGTGCACGAGCAGTACTTC. This sequence encodes CASSTRQGGVHEQYF.

This clonotype was seen a handful of times. The V gene is TRBV5-1, the J gene TRBJ1-4; no definite D call. Germline V lookup: CDR1 SGHRS, CDR2 YFSETQ. CDR3 length: 14 residues. V was trimmed by 1 base and J by 4 bases, leaving 8 bases between them. In DNA form, the CDR3 reads TGCGCCAGCAGCTTGAGGACCGATAATGAAAAACTGTTTTTT. Translation: CASSLRTDNEKLFF.

This clonotype turned up a few times. This chain connects TRBV5-1 to TRBJ2-3; D remains ambiguous. The CDR3 has 16 amino acids. The V gene's germline CDR1 is SGHRS and CDR2 YFSETQ. Trimming took off 1 base at V and 0 bases at J, with 12 bases between the two ends. For the CDR3, the DNA is TGCGCCAGCAGCTTGACGGGCTTTTCTAGCACAGATACGCAGTATTTT. Its translation: CASSLTGFSSTDTQYF.

This clonotype was picked up a small number of times. The chain combines TRBV12-3 or TRBV12-4 with TRBJ2-3; a weak D match, TRBD1 (5 bases). The germline V and J ends were trimmed by 7 bases and 3 bases, with 20 bases remaining between them. The CDR3 has 16 residues. The CDR3 bases are TGTGCCAGCAACTCAGACCAGGGAAAAGGGACAGATACGCAGTATTTT. Amino acids: CASNSDQGKGTDTQYF.

This chain joins TRBV7-2 and TRBJ1-2; the D is unclear. This CDR3 comprises 12 residues. Germline assignment: CDR1 SGHTA and CDR2 FQGNSA. V lost 5 bases and J lost 8, with 12 bases in between. CDR3 DNA: TGTGCCAGCAGCATGCTGAGAGGCGGCTACACCTTC. Translated, it gives CASSMLRGGYTF.

This clonotype was recorded a few times. The rearrangement uses TRBV6-5 and TRBJ2-5; D perhaps matches TRBD1 (5 bases). The CDR3 spans 15 residues. Germline V gene sequence: CDR1 MNHEY, CDR2 SVGAGI. With 0 bases removed from V and 5 bases from J, the gap between germline ends came to 13 bases. Here the CDR3 reads CASSYSDPGRETQYF. The CDR3, as DNA: TGTGCCAGCAGTTACTCGGATCCAGGGCGGGAGACCCAGTACTTC.

This clonotype was observed a handful of times. The chain couples TRBV11-2 to TRBJ2-2; possible D gene TRBD2, 6 bases. Germline assignment: CDR1 SGHAT and CDR2 FQNNGV. V was clipped by 1 base and J by 6 bases, with 9 bases between them. The CDR3 covers 14 residues. The CDR3 DNA follows: TGTGCCAGCAGCTTAGTCGGGGAGGCCGGGGAGCTGTTTTTT. This sequence encodes CASSLVGEAGELFF. Based on the CDR3 plus reference TRBV11-2 and TRBJ2-2, the full variable domain is EAGVAQSPRYKIIEKRQSVAFWCNPISGHATLYWYQQILGQGPKLLIQFQNNGVVDDSQLPKDRFSAERLKGVDSTLKIQPAKLEDSAVYLCASSLVGEAGELFFGEGSRLTVL.

About this clonotype itself: Germline and junction disagree at one end, which may indicate a read error. The chain has TRBV7-9 and TRBJ2-2, with D possibly called TRBD1 or TRBD2 (5 bases each). Germline V gene sequence: CDR1 SEHNR, CDR2 FQNEAQ (reference sequence). The CDR3 runs to 15 residues. CDR3 loop: CASSFGAVNPGELFF. DNA for the CDR3: TGTGCCAGCAGCTTCGGGGCGGTGAACCCCGGGGAGCTGTTTTTT.

The chain uses TRBV29-1 and TRBJ2-7; 9 positions agree with TRBD1. The V gene's germline CDR1 is SQVTM and CDR2 ANQGSEA. This CDR3 is 9 amino acids long. The CDR3 loop reads CRGTGLGYF. CDR3 nucleotides: TGCAGAGGGACAGGGTTGGGGTACTTC.